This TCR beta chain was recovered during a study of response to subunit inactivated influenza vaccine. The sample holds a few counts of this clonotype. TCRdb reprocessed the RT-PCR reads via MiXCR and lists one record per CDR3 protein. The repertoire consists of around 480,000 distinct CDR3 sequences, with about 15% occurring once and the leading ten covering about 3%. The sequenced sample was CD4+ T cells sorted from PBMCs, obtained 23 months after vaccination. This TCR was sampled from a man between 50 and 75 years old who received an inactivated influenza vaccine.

This CDR3 is CASSSRITDTQYF. CDR3 nucleotide sequence: TGCGCCAGCAGCTCCCGGATCACAGATACGCAGTATTTT. The chain employs TRBV4-3 and TRBJ2-3; D gene uncertain. V was pared by 5 bases and J by 2 bases, with 8 bases between. This CDR3 contains 13 residues. Looked up from germline, CDR1 is LGHNA and CDR2 is YSLEER.